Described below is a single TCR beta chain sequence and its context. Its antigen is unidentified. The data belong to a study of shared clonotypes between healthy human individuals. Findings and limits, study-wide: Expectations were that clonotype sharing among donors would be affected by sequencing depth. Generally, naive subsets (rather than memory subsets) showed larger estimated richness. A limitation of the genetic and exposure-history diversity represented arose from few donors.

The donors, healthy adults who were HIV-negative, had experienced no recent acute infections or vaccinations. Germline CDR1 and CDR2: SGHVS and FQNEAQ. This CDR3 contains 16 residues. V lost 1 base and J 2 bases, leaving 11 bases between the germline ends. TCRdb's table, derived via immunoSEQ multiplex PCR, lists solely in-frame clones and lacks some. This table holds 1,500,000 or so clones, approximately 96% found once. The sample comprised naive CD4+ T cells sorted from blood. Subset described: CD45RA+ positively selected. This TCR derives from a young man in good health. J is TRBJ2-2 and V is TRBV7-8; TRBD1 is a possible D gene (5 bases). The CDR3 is CASSLVLGVNTGELFF. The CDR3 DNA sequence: TGTGCCAGCAGCTTAGTGTTAGGGGTCAACACCGGGGAGCTGTTTTTT.